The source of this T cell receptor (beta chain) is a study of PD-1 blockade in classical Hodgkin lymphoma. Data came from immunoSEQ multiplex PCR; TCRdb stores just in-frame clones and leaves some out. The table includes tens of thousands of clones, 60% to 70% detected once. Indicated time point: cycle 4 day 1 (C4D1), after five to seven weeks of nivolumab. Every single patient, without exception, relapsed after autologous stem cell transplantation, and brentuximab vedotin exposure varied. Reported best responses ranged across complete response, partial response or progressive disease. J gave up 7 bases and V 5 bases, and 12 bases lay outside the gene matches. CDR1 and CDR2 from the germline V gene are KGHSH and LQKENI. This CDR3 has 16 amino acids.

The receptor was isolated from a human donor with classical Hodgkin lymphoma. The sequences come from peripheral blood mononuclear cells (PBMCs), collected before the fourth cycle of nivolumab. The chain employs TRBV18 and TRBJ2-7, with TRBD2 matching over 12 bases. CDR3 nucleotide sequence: TGTGCCAGCTCAACAACTAGCGGGAGGCAGGTGTGGGAGCAGTACTTC. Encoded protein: CASSTTSGRQVWEQYF.